This record covers a single T cell receptor (beta chain). This specimen belongs to a study of blood T cell repertoires in COVID-19. Study background: Samples taken during acute and convalescent COVID-19 were collected in the United States, Italy and Spain.

TCRdb's copy holds only in-frame clones and misses some; the assay was immunoSEQ multiplex PCR. The sample has 150,000 to 200,000 clones, about 83% seen once. This TCR derives from a man in his 60s with acute or convalescent COVID-19. The sequencing sample was made of peripheral blood.

DNA of the CDR3: TGTGCCAGCAGCGCCTGGAGTTCCTACAATGAGCAGTTCTTC. Its protein product is CASSAWSSYNEQFF. The chain has TRBV28 and TRBJ2-1; D is undetermined. Germline CDR1 is MDHEN and CDR2 is SYDVKM. The CDR3 totals 14 residues. V was clipped by 6 bases and J by 1 base, with 10 bases between them.